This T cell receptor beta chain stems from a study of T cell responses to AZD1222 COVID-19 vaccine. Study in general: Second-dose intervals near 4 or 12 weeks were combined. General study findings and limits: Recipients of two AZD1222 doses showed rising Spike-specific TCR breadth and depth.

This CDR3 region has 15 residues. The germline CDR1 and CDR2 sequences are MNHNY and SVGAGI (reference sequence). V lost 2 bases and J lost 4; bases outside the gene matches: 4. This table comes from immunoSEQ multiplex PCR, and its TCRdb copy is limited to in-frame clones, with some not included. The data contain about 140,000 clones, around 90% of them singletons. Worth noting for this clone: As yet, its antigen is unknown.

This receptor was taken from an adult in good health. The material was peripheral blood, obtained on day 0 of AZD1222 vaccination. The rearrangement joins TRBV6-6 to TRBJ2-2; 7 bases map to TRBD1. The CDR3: CASSYRGGATGELFF. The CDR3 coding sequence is TGTGCCAGCAGTTACAGAGGGGGCGCCACCGGGGAGCTGTTTTTT.